One T cell receptor beta chain is described in this entry. This clone turned up a few times. Its antigen target is currently unknown. The input lacks base qualities; no much larger clone sits a single base away. The entry originates in a study of blood T cell repertoires in COVID-19 (dated by TCRdb to about 2020). Study-level background: Collaborator samples came from the United States, Italy and Spain and covered acute and convalescent phases of COVID-19. The material from the prospective study consisted of cDNA or gDNA derived from T cells, B-cell-depleted T cells, or PBMCs. Deeply sampled blood TCRbeta repertoires from subjects exposed to, actively infected with, or recovered from COVID-19 were included in the dataset. The repertoires were made available in a free public database intended to serve as a resource for research on the immune response to SARS-CoV-2. Samples were obtained from the ongoing ImmuneRACE study (first 160 participants) and from approximately 1,200 subjects provided by 6 global collaborators. Sample metadata almost always included a de-identified subject ID, COVID-19 status, age in years and sex. Where available, HLA class I and class II types were obtained from metadata supplied by the sample provider rather than from assay-based typing.

Study-wide findings and limitations: The quantity of clinical and demographic metadata differed by source and by participant and was supplied without curation.

One collaborating source in Seattle enrolled patients during active infection and followed them longitudinally through the course of disease. The collaborating institutions used their own protocols to collect whole blood in K2EDTA tubes. For TCRbeta analysis, collaborators shipped samples as frozen whole blood, isolated PBMCs, or DNA extracted from either of those sample types. TCRbeta CDR3 regions were amplified from genomic DNA by means of the immunoSEQ Assay, a bias-controlled multiplex PCR. The authors' pipeline ran thus. The number of nucleated cells in each sample was estimated from the amplification of reference gene primers within the assay. Sequence reads were collapsed and filtered to measure the absolute abundance of every unique TCRbeta CDR3 rearrangement. For each sample, productive Simpson clonality was calculated by taking the square root of Simpson's diversity index across productive rearrangements. In TCRdb, the immuneACCESS table is reduced to in-frame sequences with V and J assigned. These tables do not hold every clone; where another copy was compared, an unresolved V gene accounts for under half, and the others remain unexplained. V and J calls and clone size are given by that table; D and trimming were obtained from the DNA. For this sample there are about 280,000 clones; 88% appear just once. The top ten hold about 10% of the sample.

Unmatched junction bases come to 4, with V trimmed by 5 bases and J by 4 bases. The germline V gene yields SGHRS for CDR1 and YFSETQ for CDR2. There are 14 amino acids in the CDR3, from cysteine to phenylalanine inclusive. Solely the CDR3 DNA is kept, with 42 bases framed from the first base. Sequencing used peripheral blood. Recombination linked TRBV5-1 to TRBJ1-4; TRBD1 aligns with 8 central bases. This TCR was sampled from a woman in her 30s with COVID-19, enrolled during active disease. CDR3 reads: CASRLDRVNEKLFF. The sequenced DNA: TGCGCCAGCAGACTGGACAGGGTTAATGAAAAACTGTTTTTT. Full variable domain (CDR3 extended with the reference TRBV5-1 and TRBJ1-4 proteins): KAGVTQTPRYLIKTRGQQVTLSCSPISGHRSVSWYQQTPGQGLQFLFEYFSETQRNKGNFPGRFSGRQFSNSRSEMNVSTLELGDSALYLCASRLDRVNEKLFFGSGTQLSVL.